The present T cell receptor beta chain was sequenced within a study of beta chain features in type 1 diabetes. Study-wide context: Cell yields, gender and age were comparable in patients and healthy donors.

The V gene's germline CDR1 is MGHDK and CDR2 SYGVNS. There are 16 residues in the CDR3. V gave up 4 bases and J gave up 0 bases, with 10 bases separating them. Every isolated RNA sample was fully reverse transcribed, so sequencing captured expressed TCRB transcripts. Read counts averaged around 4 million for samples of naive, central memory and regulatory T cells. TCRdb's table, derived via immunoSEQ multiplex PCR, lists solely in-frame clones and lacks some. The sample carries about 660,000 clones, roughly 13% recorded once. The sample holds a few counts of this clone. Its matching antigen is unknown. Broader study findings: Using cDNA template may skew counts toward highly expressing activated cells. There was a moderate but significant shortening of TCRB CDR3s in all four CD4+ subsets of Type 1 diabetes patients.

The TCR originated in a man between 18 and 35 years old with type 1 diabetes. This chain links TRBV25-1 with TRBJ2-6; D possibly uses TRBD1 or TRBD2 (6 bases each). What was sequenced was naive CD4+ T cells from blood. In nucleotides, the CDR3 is TGTGCCAGCAGTGGGAGGGGGAGCTCTGGGGCCAACGTCCTGACTTTC. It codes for CASSGRGSSGANVLTF.